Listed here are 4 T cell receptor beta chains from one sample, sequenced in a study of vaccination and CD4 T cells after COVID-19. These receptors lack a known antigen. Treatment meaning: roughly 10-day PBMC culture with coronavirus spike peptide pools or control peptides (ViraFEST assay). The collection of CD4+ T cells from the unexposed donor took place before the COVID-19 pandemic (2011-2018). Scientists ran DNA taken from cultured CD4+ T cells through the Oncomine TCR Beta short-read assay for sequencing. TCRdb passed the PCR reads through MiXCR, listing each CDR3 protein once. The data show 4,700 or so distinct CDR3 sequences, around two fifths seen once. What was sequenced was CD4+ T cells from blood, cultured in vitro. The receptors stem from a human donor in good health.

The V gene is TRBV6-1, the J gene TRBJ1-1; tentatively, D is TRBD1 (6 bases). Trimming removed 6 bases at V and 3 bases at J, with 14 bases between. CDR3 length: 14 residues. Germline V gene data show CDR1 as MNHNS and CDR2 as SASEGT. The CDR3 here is CASRNRASDTEAFF. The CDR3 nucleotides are TGTGCCAGCAGGAACAGGGCTTCCGACACTGAAGCTTTCTTT.

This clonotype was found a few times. The CDR3 is CSARDPGQGEVEQFF. The CDR3 nucleotides read TGCAGTGCTAGAGACCCGGGACAGGGTGAAGTCGAGCAGTTCTTC. V and J are TRBV20-1 and TRBJ2-1; the match to TRBD1 covers 9 bases. The CDR3 has 15 residues. The V gene's germline CDR1 is DFQATT and CDR2 SNEGSKA (reference sequence). V shed 0 bases and J 10 bases; nucleotides not matched to a gene: 10.

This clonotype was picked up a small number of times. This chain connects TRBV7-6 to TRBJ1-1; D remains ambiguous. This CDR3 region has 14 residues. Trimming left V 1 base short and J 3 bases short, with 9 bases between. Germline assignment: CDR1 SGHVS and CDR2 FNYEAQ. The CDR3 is CASSLVPGDTEAFF. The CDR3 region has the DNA TGTGCCAGCAGCTTAGTTCCTGGGGACACTGAAGCTTTCTTT.

The CDR3 here is CASSDRSFPSAPITEAFF. CDR3 in DNA: TGTGCCAGCAGTGATCGATCATTCCCATCTGCCCCGATCACTGAAGCTTTCTTT. This chain uses TRBV5-8 with TRBJ1-1, with D unresolved. Germline CDR1 is SGHTS and CDR2 is YDEGEE. The CDR3 is 18 residues long. V was pared by 5 bases and J by 4 bases, with 27 bases between.